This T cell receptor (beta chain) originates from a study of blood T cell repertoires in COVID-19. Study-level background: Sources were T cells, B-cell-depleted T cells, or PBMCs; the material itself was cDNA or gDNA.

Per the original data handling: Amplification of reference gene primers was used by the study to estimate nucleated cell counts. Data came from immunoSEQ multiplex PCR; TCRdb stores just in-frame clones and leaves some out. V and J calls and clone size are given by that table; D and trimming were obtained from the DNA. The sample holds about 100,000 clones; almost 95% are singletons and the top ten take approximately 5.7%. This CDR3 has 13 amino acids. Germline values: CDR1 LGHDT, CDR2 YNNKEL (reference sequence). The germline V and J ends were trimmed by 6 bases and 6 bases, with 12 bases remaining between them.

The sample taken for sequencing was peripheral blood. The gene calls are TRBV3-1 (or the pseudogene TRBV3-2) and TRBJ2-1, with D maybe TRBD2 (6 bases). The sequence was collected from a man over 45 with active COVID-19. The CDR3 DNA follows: TGTGCCAGCAGGGGGGGAAGTGGCAATGAGCAGTTCTTC. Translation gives CASRGGSGNEQFF.